This T cell receptor beta chain was profiled in a study of regulatory T cells. General study results and limits: In CD3G-deficient patients, conventional CD4+ T cells were enriched for hydrophobic CDR3 residues at positions 6 and 7.

Germline V lookup: CDR1 SGHNT, CDR2 YENEEA. Between the trimmed V and J ends, which lost 5 bases and 3 bases, there was a span of 13 bases. This CDR3 region has 14 residues. Amplification used 52 TRBV primers and 13 TRBJ primers. Clones were read by immunoSEQ multiplex PCR, and TCRdb kept only the in-frame ones, dropping some. This sample has about 29,000 clones, with 85% to 95% found just once. CD4+ T cells were divided by sorting: CD25-high CD127-low Tregs, CD25-low CD127-high conventional cells. About this clone: No antigen is known for it.

The receptor was derived from a person between 18 and 35 years old with CD3G deficiency. The V call is TRBV11-3, the J call TRBJ2-5; the D gene is possibly TRBD1 (6 bases). Sequences were obtained from conventional CD4+ T cells sorted from blood. CDR3 amino acids: CASSVEDRKETQYF. CDR3 DNA sequence: TGTGCCAGCAGCGTTGAGGACAGAAAAGAGACCCAGTACTTC.